The present entry profiles one T cell receptor (beta chain) with its context. No antigen is known for it. Germline assignment: CDR1 MNHEY and CDR2 SVGAGI. The CDR3 covers 15 residues. Trimming left V 3 bases short and J 8 bases short, with 19 bases between. The data were taken from a study of monozygotic twins with cystic fibrosis. In the study overall: Roughly 3.3 micrograms of fragmented DNA underwent roughly 16 PCR cycles for library preparation. General study findings and limits: Median Simpson clonality of 0.0095 suggested naive T cells predominated. In this small cohort, shared CDR3 numbers showed no association with age, concordance or disease severity.

Using immunoSEQ multiplex PCR, the repertoire was profiled, and TCRdb retains in-frame clones only, with some absent. This table has tens of thousands of clones, roughly 90% appearing once. The chain joins TRBV6-5 to TRBJ1-1; D is uncertain. The material sequenced was blood. The clonotype originates from a girl aged 2 to 9 with cystic fibrosis. CDR3 protein: CASSYSTKGIPEAFF. CDR3 DNA: TGTGCCAGCAGTTATTCGACGAAAGGGATACCCGAAGCTTTCTTT.